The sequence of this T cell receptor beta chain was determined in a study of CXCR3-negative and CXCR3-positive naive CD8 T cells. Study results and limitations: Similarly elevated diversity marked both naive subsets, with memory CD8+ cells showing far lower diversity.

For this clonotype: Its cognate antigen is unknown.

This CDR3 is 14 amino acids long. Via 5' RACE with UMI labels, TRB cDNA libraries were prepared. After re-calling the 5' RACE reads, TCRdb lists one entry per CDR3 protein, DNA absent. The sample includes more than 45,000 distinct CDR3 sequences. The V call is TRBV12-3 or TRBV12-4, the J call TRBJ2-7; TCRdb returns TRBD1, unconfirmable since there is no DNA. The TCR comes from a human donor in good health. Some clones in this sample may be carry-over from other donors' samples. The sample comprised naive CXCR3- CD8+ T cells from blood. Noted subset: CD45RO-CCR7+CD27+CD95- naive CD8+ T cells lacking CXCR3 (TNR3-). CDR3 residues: CASRGDTLPYEQYF.